This passage covers 21 T cell receptor beta chains from one sample sequenced in a study of T cells in Graves' hyperthyroidism and ophthalmopathy. Amplified TCR beta CDR3 regions derived from RNA transcripts. Carried out on the TCR CDR3, a first-round RT-PCR used the HTBI primer set. TCRdb used MiXCR to reprocess the multiplex PCR reads, holding one entry per CDR3 protein. Of 400,000 to 550,000 distinct CDR3 sequences in the sample, around 22% were seen once. The source material was blood. The receptor source for this set is a woman in her 30s with Graves' ophthalmopathy.

In its sample, this clonotype was seen many times. J is TRBJ2-5 and V is TRBV7-9; D is perhaps TRBD1 (5 bases). In germline, CDR1 is SEHNR, CDR2 FQNEAQ (reference sequence). Trimming cost V 1 base and J 3 bases, with 9 bases left between them. This CDR3 contains 14 residues. CDR3 sequence reads: CASSLVGREETQYF. CDR3 coding DNA: TGTGCCAGCAGCTTAGTAGGCAGGGAAGAGACCCAGTACTTC.

J is TRBJ1-2 and V is TRBV12-3 or TRBV12-4; TRBD1 is a possible D gene (6 bases). The CDR3 sequence is 13 residues long. V was cut by 5 bases and J by 5 bases, with 12 bases left in between. Written as DNA, the CDR3 is TGTGCCAGCAGTCTTGAAACAGGGTATGGCTACACCTTC. This translates into CASSLETGYGYTF.

This clonotype has ten or more counts. The rearrangement uses TRBV20-1 and TRBJ2-4; D is unresolved. The CDR3 totals 13 residues. V was pared by 6 bases and J by 1 base, with 10 bases between. Germline V CDR1 and CDR2: DFQATT, SNEGSKA (reference sequence). CDR3 loop: CSATNSAKNIQYF. CDR3 nucleotides: TGCAGTGCCACTAATTCGGCCAAAAACATTCAGTACTTC.

This clonotype was counted a few times. This chain connects TRBV18 to TRBJ1-5; D possibly corresponds to TRBD1 (5 bases). V lost 6 bases, J lost 5 bases, and 11 bases lay in between. The V gene's germline CDR1 is KGHSH and CDR2 LQKENI. This CDR3 region has 13 residues. DNA of the CDR3: TGTGCCAGCTCCGGGGGGGTCGATCAGCCCCAGCATTTT. This gives the protein CASSGGVDQPQHF. Full variable domain (outside the CDR3, taken from reference TRBV18 and TRBJ1-5): NAGVMQNPRHLVRRRGQEARLRCSPMKGHSHVYWYRQLPEEGLKFMVYLQKENIIDESGMPKERFSAEFPKEGPSILRIQQVVRGDSAAYFCASSGGVDQPQHFGDGTRLSIL.

In its sample, this clonotype was seen many times. The rearrangement uses TRBV2 and TRBJ2-2; D gene uncertain. V lost 2 bases and J lost 4, with 8 bases in between. Germline assignment: CDR1 SNHLY and CDR2 FYNNEI. The CDR3 sequence is 14 residues long. CDR3 sequence reads: CASSEYVGTGELFF. The CDR3 nucleotides are TGTGCCAGCAGTGAATATGTGGGCACCGGGGAGCTGTTTTTT.

This clonotype appeared a few times. The chain combines TRBV12-3 or TRBV12-4 with TRBJ2-3; D possibly uses TRBD1 or TRBD2 (5 bases each). Trimming removed 3 bases at V and 4 bases at J, with 20 bases between. The CDR3 covers 17 residues. The CDR3 protein is CASSLRGRDRSPDTQYF. The DNA for the CDR3 is TGTGCCAGCAGTTTGAGGGGCAGGGATCGGAGCCCAGATACGCAGTATTTT.

The table lists this clonotype with many counts. The chain has TRBV13 and TRBJ1-2; D gene uncertain. Germline V CDR1 and CDR2: PRHDT, FYEKMQ (reference sequence). The CDR3 covers 13 residues. Trimming shortened V by 1 base and J by 8 bases, and 11 bases separated the two germline ends. CDR3 amino acids: CASSLEPTRGYTF. CDR3 nucleotides: TGTGCCAGCAGCTTAGAGCCTACGAGGGGCTACACCTTC.

Turning to this clonotype: One end of the junction does not line up with germline, which may come from a read error. The V gene is TRBV7-9, the J gene TRBJ2-7, with D uncertain. Germline CDR1 reads SEHNR; CDR2 reads FQNEAQ (reference sequence). CDR3 length equals 13 residues. CDR3 DNA: TGTGCCAGCGGGTCGTTGCTCTCCTACGATCAGTACTTC. Translation gives CASGSLLSYDQYF.

This clonotype has a count of ten or more. The J gene is TRBJ2-2, the V gene TRBV27; D remains unclear. V was trimmed by 5 bases and J by 1 base, leaving 14 bases between them. Per the germline V gene, CDR1 is MNHEY and CDR2 is SMNVEV (reference sequence). The CDR3 sequence is 16 residues long. As DNA, the CDR3 is TGTGCCAGCAGTGAGGTTTTAGGCAGGAACACCGGGGAGCTGTTTTTT. Its protein is CASSEVLGRNTGELFF.

The chain couples TRBV5-5 to TRBJ2-7; no reliable D call. Per germline, CDR1 SGHKS and CDR2 YYEKEE (reference sequence). This CDR3 spans 14 amino acids. Trimming took off 2 bases at V and 3 bases at J, with 12 bases between the two ends. The CDR3 is CASSFGWADYEQYF. As DNA, the CDR3 is TGTGCCAGCAGCTTCGGGTGGGCAGACTACGAGCAGTACTTC.

In its sample, this clonotype was seen a few times. The V and J genes are TRBV20-1 and TRBJ2-5, with 8 bases lining up with TRBD1. Looked up from germline, CDR1 is DFQATT and CDR2 is SNEGSKA (reference sequence). J lost 2 bases, V lost 5 bases, and 10 bases had no gene match. CDR3 length: 15 residues. CDR3 amino acids: CSAEVSGQGQETQYF. DNA of the CDR3: TGCAGTGCTGAGGTTTCTGGACAGGGACAAGAGACCCAGTACTTC.

This clonotype has at least ten counts. The chain couples TRBV4-2 to TRBJ1-2; 7 bases fit TRBD1. Germline assignment: CDR1 LGHNA and CDR2 YNFKEQ. CDR3 length: 13 amino acids. V was clipped by 4 bases and J by 4 bases; unmatched bases: 3. DNA for the CDR3: TGTGCCAGCAGCCCGGGACAGCCCTATGGCTACACCTTC. Translating gives CASSPGQPYGYTF.

The chain has TRBV20-1 and TRBJ2-5, with TRBD1 identical over 8 bases. The CDR3 is 13 amino acids. Germline trimming cut 4 bases from V and 7 bases from J; bases unmatched to any gene: 8. In germline, CDR1 is DFQATT, CDR2 SNEGSKA (reference sequence). The CDR3 sequence: CSATGGSEVTQYF. CDR3 nucleotides: TGCAGTGCTACAGGGGGCAGTGAGGTGACCCAGTACTTC.

This clonotype was observed many times. The V gene is TRBV12-3 or TRBV12-4, the J gene TRBJ1-5, with D tentatively TRBD1 (6 bases). V lost 5 bases and J 4 bases, leaving 15 bases between the germline ends. This CDR3 region has 15 residues. The CDR3 coding sequence is TGTGCCAGCAGTCCACAGGACAGACTGAATCAGCCCCAGCATTTT. This sequence encodes CASSPQDRLNQPQHF.

Ten or more counts support this clonotype. The gene calls are TRBV4-2 and TRBJ2-4; D unclear. The CDR3 extends over 13 amino acids. Germline CDR1 reads LGHNA; CDR2 reads YNFKEQ. Trimming stripped 4 bases from V and 6 bases from J, with 10 bases between. The CDR3 region has the DNA TGTGCCAGCAGCCTAGGTTGGGCAAACATTCAGTACTTC. It yields the protein CASSLGWANIQYF.

This clonotype has a count of ten or more. The CDR3 sequence: CASSDRGEETQYF. CDR3 in DNA: TGTGCCAGCAGCGACAGGGGAGAAGAGACCCAGTACTTC. This chain joins TRBV9 and TRBJ2-5, with 7 positions matching TRBD1. V lost 3 bases, J lost 3 bases, and 2 bases stayed unmatched. CDR1 and CDR2 from the germline V gene are SGDLS and YYNGEE. The CDR3 spans 13 residues.

This clonotype was picked up many times. The chain employs TRBV5-1 and TRBJ1-1; D may be TRBD1 (6 bases). Trimming removed 2 bases at V and 6 bases at J, with 11 bases between. This CDR3 is 13 amino acids long. Germline V gives CDR1 SGHRS, CDR2 YFSETQ. CDR3 residues: CASSLGGSPEAFF. The CDR3 DNA reads TGCGCCAGCAGCTTAGGGGGGAGCCCTGAAGCTTTCTTT. The full variable domain, its missing parts supplied by reference TRBV5-1 and TRBJ1-1, is KAGVTQTPRYLIKTRGQQVTLSCSPISGHRSVSWYQQTPGQGLQFLFEYFSETQRNKGNFPGRFSGRQFSNSRSEMNVSTLELGDSALYLCASSLGGSPEAFFGQGTRLTVV.

The chain uses TRBV7-3 and TRBJ2-3; D call uncertain. The CDR3 sequence is 14 residues long. CDR1 and CDR2 (germline): SGHTA, FQGTGA. V was trimmed by 1 base and J by 2 bases, leaving 7 bases between them. The CDR3 DNA is TGTGCCAGCAGCTTAAGTCAGTTCACAGATACGCAGTATTTT. This codes for CASSLSQFTDTQYF.

This clonotype was observed many times. The V call is TRBV6-1, the J call TRBJ1-2, with D tentatively TRBD1 (6 bases). V was pared by 6 bases and J by 4 bases, with 18 bases between. CDR3 length: 15 residues. Per the germline V gene, CDR1 is MNHNS and CDR2 is SASEGT. The CDR3, as DNA: TGTGCCAGCAGACCCGGGGGGCCTAGCCCCTATGGCTACACCTTC. Encoded protein: CASRPGGPSPYGYTF.

The rearrangement uses TRBV5-1 and TRBJ1-1; TRBD1 matches at 7 bases. The length of the CDR3 is 14 residues. With V trimmed by 3 bases and J by 4 bases, 6 bases remained unmatched. Germline CDR1 SGHRS, CDR2 YFSETQ. As DNA, the CDR3 is TGCGCCAGCAGCTCCGACAGGGTGGTCACTGAAGCTTTCTTT. As protein: CASSSDRVVTEAFF.

There are a few counts of this clonotype. V usage is TRBV20-1 and J usage is TRBJ2-7; D may be TRBD1 (6 bases). V was trimmed by 5 bases and J by 2 bases, leaving 13 bases between them. This CDR3 has 13 residues. The V gene's germline CDR1 is DFQATT and CDR2 SNEGSKA (reference sequence). The CDR3: CSAPQQGPYEQYF. The DNA for the CDR3 is TGCAGTGCTCCCCAACAGGGCCCCTACGAGCAGTACTTC.